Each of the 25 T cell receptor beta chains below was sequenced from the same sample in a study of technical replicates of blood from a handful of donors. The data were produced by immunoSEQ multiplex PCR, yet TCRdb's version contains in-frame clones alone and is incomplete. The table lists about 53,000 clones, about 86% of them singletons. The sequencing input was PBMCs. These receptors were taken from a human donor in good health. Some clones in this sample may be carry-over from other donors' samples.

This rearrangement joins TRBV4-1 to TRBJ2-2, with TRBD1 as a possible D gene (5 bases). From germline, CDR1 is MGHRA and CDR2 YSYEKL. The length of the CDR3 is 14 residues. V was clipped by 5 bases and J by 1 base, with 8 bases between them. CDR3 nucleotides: TGCGCCAGCAGCGCCCAGGGGAACACCGGGGAGCTGTTTTTT. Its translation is CASSAQGNTGELFF.

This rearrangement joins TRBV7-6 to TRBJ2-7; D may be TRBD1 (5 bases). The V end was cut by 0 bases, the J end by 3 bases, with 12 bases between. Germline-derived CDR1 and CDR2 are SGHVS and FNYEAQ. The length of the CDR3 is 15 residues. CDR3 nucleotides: TGTGCCAGCAGCTTAGCACAGGCCCCCGACTACGAGCAGTACTTC. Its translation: CASSLAQAPDYEQYF.

The CDR3 nucleotides are TGTGCCACCAGCGGCCTGACAGGGCGATACACTGAAGCTTTCTTT. Its protein product is CATSGLTGRYTEAFF. The V and J genes are TRBV15 and TRBJ1-1; 7 bases map to TRBD1. This CDR3 comprises 15 residues. After removal of 5 bases from V and 3 bases from J, the junction contained 9 bases not matched to a gene. CDR1 is LNHNV and CDR2 is YYDKDF in the germline V gene (reference sequence). The full variable domain, with the rest looked up from reference TRBV15 and TRBJ1-1, is DAMVIQNPRYQVTQFGKPVTLSCSQTLNHNVMYWYQQKSSQAPKLLFHYYDKDFNNEADTPDNFQSRRPNTSFCFLDIRSPGLGDTAMYLCATSGLTGRYTEAFFGQGTRLTVV.

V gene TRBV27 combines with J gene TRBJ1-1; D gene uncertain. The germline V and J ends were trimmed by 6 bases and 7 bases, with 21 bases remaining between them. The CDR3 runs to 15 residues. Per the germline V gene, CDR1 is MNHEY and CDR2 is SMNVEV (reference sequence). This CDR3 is CASSLLGRYHLEAFF. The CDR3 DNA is TGTGCCAGCAGCCTCCTCGGCAGGTACCATCTTGAAGCTTTCTTT.

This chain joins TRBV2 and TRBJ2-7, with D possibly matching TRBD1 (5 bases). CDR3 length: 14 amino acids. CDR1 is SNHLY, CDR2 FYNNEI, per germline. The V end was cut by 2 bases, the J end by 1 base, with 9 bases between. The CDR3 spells CASSERPGSYEQYF. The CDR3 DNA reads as TGTGCCAGCAGTGAACGCCCAGGGTCCTACGAGCAGTACTTC.

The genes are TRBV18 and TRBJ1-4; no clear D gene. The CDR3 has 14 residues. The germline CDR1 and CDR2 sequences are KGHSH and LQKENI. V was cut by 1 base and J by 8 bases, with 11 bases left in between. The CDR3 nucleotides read TGTGCCAGCTCACCACGAACACAGCTAGAAAAACTGTTTTTT. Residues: CASSPRTQLEKLFF.

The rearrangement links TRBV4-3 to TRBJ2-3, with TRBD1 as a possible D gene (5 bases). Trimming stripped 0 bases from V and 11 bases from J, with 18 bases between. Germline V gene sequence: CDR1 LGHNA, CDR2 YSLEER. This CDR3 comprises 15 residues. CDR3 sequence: CASSQEDSHRFRQYF. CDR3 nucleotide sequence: TGCGCCAGCAGCCAAGAAGACAGCCATAGGTTTAGGCAGTATTTT.

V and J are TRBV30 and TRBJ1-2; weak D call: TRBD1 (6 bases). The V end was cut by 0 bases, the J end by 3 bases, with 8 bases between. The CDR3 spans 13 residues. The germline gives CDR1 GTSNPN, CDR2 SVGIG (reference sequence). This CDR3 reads CAWSVQGYYGYTF. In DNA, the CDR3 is TGTGCCTGGAGTGTTCAGGGGTACTATGGCTACACCTTC.

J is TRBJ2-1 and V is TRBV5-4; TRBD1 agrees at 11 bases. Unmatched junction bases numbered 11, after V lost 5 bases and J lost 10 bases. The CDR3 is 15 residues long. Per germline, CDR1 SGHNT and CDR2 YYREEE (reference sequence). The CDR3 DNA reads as TGTGCCAGCAGTCACGCGGGACAGGGGGAACGCGAGCAGTTCTTC. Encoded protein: CASSHAGQGEREQFF.

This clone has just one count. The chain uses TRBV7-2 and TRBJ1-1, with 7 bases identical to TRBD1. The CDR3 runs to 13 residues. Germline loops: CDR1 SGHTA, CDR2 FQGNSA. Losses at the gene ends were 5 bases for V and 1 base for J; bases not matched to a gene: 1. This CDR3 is CASSRQGNTEAFF. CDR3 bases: TGTGCCAGCAGCCGACAGGGGAACACTGAAGCTTTCTTT.

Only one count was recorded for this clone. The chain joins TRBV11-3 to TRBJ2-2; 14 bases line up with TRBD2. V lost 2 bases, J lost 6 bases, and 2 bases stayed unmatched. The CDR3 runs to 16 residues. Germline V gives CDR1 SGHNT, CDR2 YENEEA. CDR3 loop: CASSLRTSGGSGELFF. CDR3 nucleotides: TGTGCCAGCAGCTTACGGACTAGCGGGGGGTCCGGGGAGCTGTTTTTT.

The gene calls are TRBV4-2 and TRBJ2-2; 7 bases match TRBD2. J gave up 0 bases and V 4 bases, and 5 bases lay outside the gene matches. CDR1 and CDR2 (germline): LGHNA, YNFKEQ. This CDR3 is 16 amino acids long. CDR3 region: CASSPGGGANTGELFF. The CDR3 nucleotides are TGTGCCAGCAGCCCCGGCGGGGGAGCGAACACCGGGGAGCTGTTTTTT.

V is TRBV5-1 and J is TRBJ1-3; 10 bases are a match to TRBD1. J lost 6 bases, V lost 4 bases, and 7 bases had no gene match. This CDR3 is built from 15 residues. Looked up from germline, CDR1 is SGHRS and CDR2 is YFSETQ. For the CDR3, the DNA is TGCGCCAGCAGCGCGACAGGGGGCAAGGAAAACACCATATATTTT. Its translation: CASSATGGKENTIYF.

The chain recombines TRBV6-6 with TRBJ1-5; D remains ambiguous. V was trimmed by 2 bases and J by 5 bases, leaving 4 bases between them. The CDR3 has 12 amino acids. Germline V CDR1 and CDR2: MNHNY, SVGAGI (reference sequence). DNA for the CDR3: TGTGCCAGCAGTTACCGAGATCAGCCCCAGCATTTT. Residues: CASSYRDQPQHF.

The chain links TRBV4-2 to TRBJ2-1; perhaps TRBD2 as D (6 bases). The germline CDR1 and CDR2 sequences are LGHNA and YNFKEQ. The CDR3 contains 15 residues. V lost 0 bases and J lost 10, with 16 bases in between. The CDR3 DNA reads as TGTGCCAGCAGCCAAGATCAAGAGACTAGGTGGGAGCAGTTCTTC. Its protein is CASSQDQETRWEQFF.

CDR3 residues: CASSLGRDLSYEQYF. CDR3 in DNA: TGTGCCAGCAGCTTAGGGCGGGATTTATCCTACGAGCAGTACTTC. This chain uses TRBV7-2 with TRBJ2-7; perhaps TRBD2 as D (6 bases). Trimming left V 1 base short and J 1 base short, with 11 bases between. Per the germline V gene, CDR1 is SGHTA and CDR2 is FQGNSA. The CDR3 runs to 15 residues.

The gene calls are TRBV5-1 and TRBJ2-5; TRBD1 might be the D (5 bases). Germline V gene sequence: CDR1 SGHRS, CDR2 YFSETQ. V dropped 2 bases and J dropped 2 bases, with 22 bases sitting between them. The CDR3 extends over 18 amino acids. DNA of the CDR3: TGCGCCAGCAGCTTCCTCTCCCGCCGACAGAACCCTCAAGAGACCCAGTACTTC. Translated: CASSFLSRRQNPQETQYF.

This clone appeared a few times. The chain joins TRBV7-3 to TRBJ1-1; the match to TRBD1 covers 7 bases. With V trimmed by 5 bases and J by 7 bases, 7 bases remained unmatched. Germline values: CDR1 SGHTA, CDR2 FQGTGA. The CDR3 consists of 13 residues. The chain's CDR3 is CASSPGQVGEAFF. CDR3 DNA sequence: TGTGCCAGCAGCCCTGGACAGGTCGGTGAAGCTTTCTTT.

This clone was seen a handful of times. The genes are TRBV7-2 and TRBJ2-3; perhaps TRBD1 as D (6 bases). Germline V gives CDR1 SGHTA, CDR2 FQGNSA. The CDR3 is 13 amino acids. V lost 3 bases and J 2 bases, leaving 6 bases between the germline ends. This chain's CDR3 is CASSLGHTDTQYF. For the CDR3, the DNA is TGTGCCAGCAGCTTGGGACACACAGATACGCAGTATTTT.

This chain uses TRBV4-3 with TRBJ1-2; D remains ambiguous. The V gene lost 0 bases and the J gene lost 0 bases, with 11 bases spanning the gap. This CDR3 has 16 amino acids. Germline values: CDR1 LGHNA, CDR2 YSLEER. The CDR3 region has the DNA TGCGCCAGCAGCCAAGATCGGTTCGTCCCTAACTATGGCTACACCTTC. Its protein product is CASSQDRFVPNYGYTF.

CDR3 loop: CASSQDRGGTGYTF. CDR3 DNA sequence: TGTGCCAGCAGCCAGGACAGGGGGGGCACTGGCTACACCTTC. The V gene is TRBV7-2, the J gene TRBJ1-2; 10 bases agree with TRBD1. The CDR3 has 14 residues. Germline loops: CDR1 SGHTA, CDR2 FQGNSA. Trimming at V came to 5 bases and at J to 7 bases, leaving 7 bases not matched to a gene.

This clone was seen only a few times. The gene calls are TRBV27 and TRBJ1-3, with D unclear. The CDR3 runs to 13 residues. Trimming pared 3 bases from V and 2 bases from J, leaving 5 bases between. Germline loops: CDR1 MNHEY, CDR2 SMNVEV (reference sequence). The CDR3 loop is CASSFTAGNTIYF. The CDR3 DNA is TGTGCCAGCAGTTTTACGGCTGGAAACACCATATATTTT.

CDR3 amino acids: CAGEGTPAAGYTF. In DNA form, the CDR3 reads TGTGCCGGAGAGGGGACACCCGCCGCTGGCTACACCTTC. V is TRBV2 and J is TRBJ1-2, with D possibly TRBD1 on 6 matching bases. In germline, CDR1 is SNHLY, CDR2 FYNNEI. The CDR3 has 13 amino acids. The V end lost 11 bases, the J end lost 7 bases, and 20 bases lay between the germline ends.

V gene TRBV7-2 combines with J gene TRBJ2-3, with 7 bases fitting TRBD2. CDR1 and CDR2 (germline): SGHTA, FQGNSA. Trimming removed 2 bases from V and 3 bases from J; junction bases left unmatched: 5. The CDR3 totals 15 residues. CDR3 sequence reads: CASSLYGGGTDTQYF. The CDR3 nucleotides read TGTGCCAGCAGCTTATATGGGGGGGGGACAGATACGCAGTATTTT.

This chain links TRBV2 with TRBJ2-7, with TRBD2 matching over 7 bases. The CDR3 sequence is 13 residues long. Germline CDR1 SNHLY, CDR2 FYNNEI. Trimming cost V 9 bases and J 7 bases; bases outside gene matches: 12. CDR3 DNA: TGTGCCAGTCGTTTGGGGCGGGAGCTAGAGCAGTACTTC. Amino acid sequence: CASRLGRELEQYF.